This TCR beta chain derives from a study of T cell changes during pregnancy in multiple sclerosis. The CDR3 has 14 residues. Germline CDR1 SGHRS, CDR2 YFSETQ. Trimming took off 6 bases at V and 3 bases at J, with 16 bases between the two ends. Assay used: immunoSEQ multiplex PCR; TCRdb lists only in-frame clones, some missing. The sample records tens of thousands of clones, approximately 92% being singletons. The sequences come from CD4+ T cells from peripheral blood mononuclear cells, collected in the third trimester of pregnancy. The V call is TRBV5-1, the J call TRBJ2-7, with a weak D call TRBD1 (6 bases). The clonotype was recovered from a female donor with multiple sclerosis, enrolled in a pregnancy study. CDR3 residues: CASTPDSTVYEQYF. CDR3 nucleotide sequence: TGCGCCAGCACCCCGGACAGTACCGTCTACGAGCAGTACTTC.